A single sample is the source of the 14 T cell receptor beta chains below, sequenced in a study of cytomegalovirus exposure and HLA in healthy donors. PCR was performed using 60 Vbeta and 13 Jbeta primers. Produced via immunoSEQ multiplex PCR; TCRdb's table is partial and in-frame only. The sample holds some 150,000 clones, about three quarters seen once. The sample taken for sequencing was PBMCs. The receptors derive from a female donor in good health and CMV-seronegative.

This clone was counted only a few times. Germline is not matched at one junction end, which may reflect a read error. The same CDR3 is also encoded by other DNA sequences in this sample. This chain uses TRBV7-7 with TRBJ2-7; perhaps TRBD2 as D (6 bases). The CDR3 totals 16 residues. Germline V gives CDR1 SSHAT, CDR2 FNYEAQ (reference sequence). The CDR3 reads CASSFSEGGNGYEQYF. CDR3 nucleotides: TGTGCTAGCAGCTTTTCGGAGGGAGGCAACGGCTACGAGCAGTACTTC. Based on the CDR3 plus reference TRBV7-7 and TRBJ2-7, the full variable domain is GAGVSQSPRYKVTKRGQDVTLRCDPISSHATLYWYQQALGQGPEFLTYFNYEAQPDKSGLPSDRFSAERPEGSISTLTIQRTEQRDSAMYRCASSFSEGGNGYEQYFGPGTRLTVT.

Written as DNA, the CDR3 is TGTGCCAGCAGTGAACCTCCAGCGAACTATGGCTACACCTTC. It encodes CASSEPPANYGYTF. This rearrangement joins TRBV6-1 to TRBJ1-2; no clear D. The CDR3 runs to 14 residues. Germline values: CDR1 MNHNS, CDR2 SASEGT. V was trimmed by 2 bases and J by 2 bases, leaving 9 bases between them.

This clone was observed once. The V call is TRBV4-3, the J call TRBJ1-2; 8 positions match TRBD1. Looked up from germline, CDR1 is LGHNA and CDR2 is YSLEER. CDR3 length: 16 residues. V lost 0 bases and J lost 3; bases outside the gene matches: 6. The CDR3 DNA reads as TGCGCCAGCAGCCAAGATCCGCAGGGGGCGGACTATGGCTACACCTTC. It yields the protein CASSQDPQGADYGYTF.

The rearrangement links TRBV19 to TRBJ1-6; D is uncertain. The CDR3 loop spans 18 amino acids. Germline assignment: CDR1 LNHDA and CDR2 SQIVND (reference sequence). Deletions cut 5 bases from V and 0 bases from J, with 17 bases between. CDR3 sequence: CASSPGSTISSYNSPLHF. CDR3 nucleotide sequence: TGTGCCAGTAGTCCGGGATCCACGATAAGCTCCTATAATTCACCCCTCCACTTT. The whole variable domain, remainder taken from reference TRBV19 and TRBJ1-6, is DGGITQSPKYLFRKEGQNVTLSCEQNLNHDAMYWYRQDPGQGLRLIYYSQIVNDFQKGDIAEGYSVSREKKESFPLTVTSAQKNPTAFYLCASSPGSTISSYNSPLHFGNGTRLTVT.

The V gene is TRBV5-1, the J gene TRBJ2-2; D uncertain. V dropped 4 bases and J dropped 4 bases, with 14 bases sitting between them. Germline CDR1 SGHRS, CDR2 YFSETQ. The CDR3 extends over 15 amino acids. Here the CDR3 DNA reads TGCGCCAGCAGCCACCAGGCCAATCCCACCGGGGAGCTGTTTTTT. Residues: CASSHQANPTGELFF.

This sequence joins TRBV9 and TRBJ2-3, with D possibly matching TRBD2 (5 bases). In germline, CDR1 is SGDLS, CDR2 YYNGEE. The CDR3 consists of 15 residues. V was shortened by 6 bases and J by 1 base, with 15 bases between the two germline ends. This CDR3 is CASTSGAYGTDTQYF. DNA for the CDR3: TGTGCCAGCACGAGCGGTGCCTATGGCACAGATACGCAGTATTTT.

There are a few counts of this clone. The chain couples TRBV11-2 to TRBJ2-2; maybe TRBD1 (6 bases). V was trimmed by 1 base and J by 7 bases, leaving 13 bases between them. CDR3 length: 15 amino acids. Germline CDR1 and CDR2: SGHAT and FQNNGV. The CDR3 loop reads CASSLAAQGLGELFF. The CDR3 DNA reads TGTGCCAGCAGCTTAGCCGCCCAGGGGCTCGGGGAGCTGTTTTTT.

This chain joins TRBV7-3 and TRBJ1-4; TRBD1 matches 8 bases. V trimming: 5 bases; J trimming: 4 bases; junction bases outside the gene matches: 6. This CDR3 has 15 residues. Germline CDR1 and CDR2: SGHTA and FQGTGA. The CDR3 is CASSPQGQDNEKLFF. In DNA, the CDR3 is TGTGCCAGCAGCCCCCAGGGACAGGATAATGAAAAACTGTTTTTT.

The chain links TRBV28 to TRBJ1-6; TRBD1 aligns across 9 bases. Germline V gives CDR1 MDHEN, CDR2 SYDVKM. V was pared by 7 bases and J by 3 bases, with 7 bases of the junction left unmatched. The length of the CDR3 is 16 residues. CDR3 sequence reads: CASIMGTGYYNSPLHF. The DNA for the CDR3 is TGTGCCAGCATCATGGGGACAGGGTACTATAATTCACCCCTCCACTTT.

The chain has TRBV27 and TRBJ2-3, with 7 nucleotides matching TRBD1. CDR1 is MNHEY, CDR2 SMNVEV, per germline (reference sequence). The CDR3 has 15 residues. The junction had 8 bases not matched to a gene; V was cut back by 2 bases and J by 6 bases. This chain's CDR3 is CASSLVRGQRDTQYF. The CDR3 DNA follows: TGTGCCAGCAGTTTAGTTAGGGGACAGCGGGATACGCAGTATTTT.

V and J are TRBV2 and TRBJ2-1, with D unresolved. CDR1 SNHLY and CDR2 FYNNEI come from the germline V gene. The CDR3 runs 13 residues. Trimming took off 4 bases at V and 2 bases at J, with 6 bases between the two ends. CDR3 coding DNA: TGTGCCAGCAGTGTAGTCGCCTACAATGAGCAGTTCTTC. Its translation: CASSVVAYNEQFF.

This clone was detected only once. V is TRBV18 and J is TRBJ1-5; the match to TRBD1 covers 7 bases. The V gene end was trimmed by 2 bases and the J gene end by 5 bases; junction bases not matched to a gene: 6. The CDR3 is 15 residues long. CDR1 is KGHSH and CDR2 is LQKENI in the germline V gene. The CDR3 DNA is TGTGCCAGCTCACCAAGACAGGGCCTAGATCAGCCCCAGCATTTT. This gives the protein CASSPRQGLDQPQHF.

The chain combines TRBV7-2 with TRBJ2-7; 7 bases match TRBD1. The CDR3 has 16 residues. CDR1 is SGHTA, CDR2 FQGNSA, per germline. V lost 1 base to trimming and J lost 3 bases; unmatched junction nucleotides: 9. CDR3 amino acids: CASSLGLGTVYYEQYF. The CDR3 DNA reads TGTGCCAGCAGCTTAGGATTAGGGACAGTATACTACGAGCAGTACTTC. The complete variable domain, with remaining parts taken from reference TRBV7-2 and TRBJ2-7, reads GAGVSQSPSNKVTEKGKDVELRCDPISGHTALYWYRQSLGQGLEFLIYFQGNSAPDKSGLPSDRFSAERTGGSVSTLTIQRTQQEDSAVYLCASSLGLGTVYYEQYFGPGTRLTVT.

In DNA form, the CDR3 reads TGTGCCAGCAGCTCTCACGGACAGAGCCAAGAGACCCAGTACTTC. Protein sequence: CASSSHGQSQETQYF. The chain recombines TRBV5-5 with TRBJ2-5, with a possible D match to TRBD1 (6 bases). Germline CDR1 reads SGHKS; CDR2 reads YYEKEE (reference sequence). Trimming left V 3 bases short and J 1 base short, with 13 bases between. This CDR3 spans 15 amino acids.